A single sample gave rise to the 24 T cell receptor beta chains below, sequenced in a study of vaccination and CD4 T cells after COVID-19. One entry per CDR3 protein results from TCRdb running MiXCR on the PCR reads. The data show about 40,000 distinct CDR3 sequences, more than 35% seen once. Time point described: late sampling 161 to 241 days after vaccination in a few convalescent patients. This specimen was CD4+ T cells from blood, taken about 7 months after SARS-CoV-2 vaccination. These receptors were collected from a human donor who had recovered from COVID-19.

This clonotype was detected only a few times. The chain employs TRBV4-1 and TRBJ2-5; no clear D gene. V lost 1 base, J lost 4 bases, and 10 bases lay in between. CDR3 length equals 14 residues. Germline values: CDR1 MGHRA, CDR2 YSYEKL. The CDR3 loop is CASSQVAFLETQYF. DNA of the CDR3: TGCGCCAGCAGCCAAGTTGCGTTCTTAGAGACCCAGTACTTC.

CDR3 DNA sequence: TGTGCCAGCAGCTTGGAGACAGGGGCGCGGAGGCAGGAAGCTTTCTTT. The encoded protein is CASSLETGARRQEAFF. The gene calls are TRBV5-4 and TRBJ1-1; 8 bases are a match to TRBD1. The V gene's germline CDR1 is SGHNT and CDR2 YYREEE (reference sequence). With V trimmed by 0 bases and J by 8 bases, 12 bases remained unmatched. CDR3 length: 16 residues.

This sequence joins TRBV19 and TRBJ1-2; weak D call: TRBD1 (5 bases). The CDR3 has 14 amino acids. Deletions cut 5 bases from V and 7 bases from J, with 17 bases between. Germline V gene data show CDR1 as LNHDA and CDR2 as SQIVND (reference sequence). Written as DNA, the CDR3 is TGTGCCAGTAGTTGGTCCGCAGGGTTGCGTGGCTACACCTTC. Translation: CASSWSAGLRGYTF.

The chain employs TRBV2 and TRBJ2-5; 7 positions match TRBD1. The germline gives CDR1 SNHLY, CDR2 FYNNEI. Losses at the gene ends were 4 bases for V and 5 bases for J; bases not matched to a gene: 10. CDR3 size: 15 residues. CDR3 DNA sequence: TGTGCCAGCAGTGCGGGACAGAGCGCTTTTGAGACCCAGTACTTC. The encoded protein is CASSAGQSAFETQYF.

The chain combines TRBV6-1 with TRBJ2-2, with 7 positions matching TRBD2. This CDR3 has 14 amino acids. Germline V gene data show CDR1 as MNHNS and CDR2 as SASEGT. The V segment lost 7 bases and the J segment 5 bases; nucleotides outside the gene matches: 7. CDR3 protein: CASNQREVTGELFF. CDR3 coding DNA: TGTGCCAGCAACCAGCGGGAAGTTACCGGGGAGCTGTTTTTT.

The rearrangement joins TRBV20-1 to TRBJ2-3, with TRBD2 matching 8 bases. Germline CDR1 reads DFQATT; CDR2 reads SNEGSKA (reference sequence). J lost 0 bases, V lost 4 bases, and 0 bases had no gene match. The CDR3 has 13 residues. In DNA form, the CDR3 reads TGCAGTGCTACTAGCGGGAGCACAGATACGCAGTATTTT. It codes for CSATSGSTDTQYF.

V is TRBV19 and J is TRBJ1-2, with unresolved D. Germline V gives CDR1 LNHDA, CDR2 SQIVND (reference sequence). Trimming removed 1 base at V and 8 bases at J, with 11 bases between. The CDR3 extends over 13 amino acids. The CDR3 reads CASSIGGGHGYTF. CDR3 sequence (DNA): TGTGCCAGTAGTATAGGTGGTGGGCACGGCTACACCTTC.

This clonotype has more than one count but fewer than ten. This sequence joins TRBV20-1 and TRBJ2-2, with unresolved D. This CDR3 has 13 amino acids. Trimming took 0 bases from V and 4 from J, leaving 6 bases between them. Germline V lookup: CDR1 DFQATT, CDR2 SNEGSKA (reference sequence). The CDR3 coding sequence is TGCAGTGCTAGAGACCAGGTCACCGGGGAGCTGTTTTTT. Protein: CSARDQVTGELFF.

The chain couples TRBV7-8 to TRBJ2-2; 8 bases match TRBD2. This CDR3 spans 16 amino acids. V dropped 7 bases and J dropped 8; count of bases not matched to a gene: 15. The V gene's germline CDR1 is SGHVS and CDR2 FQNEAQ. CDR3 sequence reads: CASNQRGLDVRGELFF. DNA for the CDR3: TGTGCCAGCAACCAAAGGGGACTAGACGTTCGAGGGGAGCTGTTTTTT.

The genes are TRBV6-2 or TRBV6-3 and TRBJ2-5; 8 bases fit TRBD1. Unmatched junction bases numbered 10, after V lost 6 bases and J lost 7 bases. CDR1 is MNHEY, CDR2 SVGEGT, per germline. This CDR3 is 14 amino acids long. CDR3 region: CASSPDRAFGTQYF. The CDR3 nucleotides read TGTGCCAGCAGCCCGGACAGGGCGTTTGGGACCCAGTACTTC.

V and J are TRBV15 and TRBJ2-7; the match to TRBD2 covers 8 bases. V was clipped by 0 bases and J by 4 bases; unmatched bases: 2. Germline CDR1 reads LNHNV; CDR2 reads YYDKDF (reference sequence). This CDR3 has 14 amino acids. The DNA for the CDR3 is TGTGCCACCAGCAGAGAACTAGCGGCTTACGAGCAGTACTTC. It translates to CATSRELAAYEQYF.

The chain carries TRBV6-5 and TRBJ2-7; TRBD2 agrees at 14 bases. The junction had 2 bases not matched to a gene; V was cut back by 0 bases and J by 4 bases. Germline V gives CDR1 MNHEY, CDR2 SVGAGI. The CDR3 contains 16 residues. The CDR3 is CASSYSRTSGRYEQYF. The CDR3 region has the DNA TGTGCCAGCAGTTACTCGAGGACTAGCGGGAGGTACGAGCAGTACTTC.

This clonotype turned up a few times. DNA for the CDR3: TGTGCCAGCAGCCTCCAGGGGGGGAACACTGAAGCTTTCTTT. It encodes CASSLQGGNTEAFF. The chain couples TRBV7-3 to TRBJ1-1; 7 nucleotides agree with TRBD1. In germline, CDR1 is SGHTA, CDR2 FQGTGA. V lost 5 bases and J lost 1; bases outside the gene matches: 4. CDR3 size: 14 residues.

The chain joins TRBV4-1 to TRBJ2-7, with 9 positions matching TRBD1. V shed 3 bases, J shed 6 bases, and the junction held 15 bases outside the gene matches. The CDR3 contains 17 residues. Germline CDR1 and CDR2: MGHRA and YSYEKL. CDR3 protein: CASSHATSGQGLLEQYF. The CDR3 DNA is TGCGCCAGCAGCCATGCTACCTCGGGACAGGGTCTCCTCGAGCAGTACTTC.

The rearrangement joins TRBV4-1 to TRBJ1-1; 9 bases are shared with TRBD1. CDR3 size: 17 residues. V trimming: 4 bases; J trimming: 0 bases; junction bases outside the gene matches: 9. The germline gives CDR1 MGHRA, CDR2 YSYEKL. The DNA of the CDR3 is TGCGCCAGCAGCCTACAGGGGGCGGGAGGGTTGAACACTGAAGCTTTCTTT. It codes for CASSLQGAGGLNTEAFF.

This clonotype was observed a handful of times. The V call is TRBV27, the J call TRBJ2-7; possibly TRBD2 for D (5 bases). CDR1 MNHEY and CDR2 SMNVEV come from the germline V gene (reference sequence). V lost 5 bases and J 3 bases, leaving 11 bases between the germline ends. This CDR3 has 13 residues. The CDR3 DNA follows: TGTGCCAGCAGTACCCTGGGGAGCTACGAGCAGTACTTC. This codes for CASSTLGSYEQYF.

This clonotype was recorded only once. In nucleotides, the CDR3 is TGTGCCAGCAGTTTACAACGACAGCTCGGCGAGCAGTACTTC. Translating it yields CASSLQRQLGEQYF. The V call is TRBV28, the J call TRBJ2-7; possibly TRBD1 for D (5 bases). In germline, CDR1 is MDHEN, CDR2 SYDVKM. This CDR3 has 14 residues. Deletions cut 2 bases from V and 6 bases from J, with 14 bases between.

As regards this clonotype: Relative to the germline gene, one junction end is altered; a read error may explain this. The CDR3 DNA reads as TGCAGTGCTATTCCGAACGCCGGGGAGCTGTTTTTT. Residues: CSAIPNAGELFF. The chain combines TRBV20-1 with TRBJ2-2; no firm D call. CDR1 and CDR2 (germline): DFQATT, SNEGSKA (reference sequence). The CDR3 spans 12 residues.

V and J are TRBV4-2 and TRBJ2-5; the match to TRBD2 covers 8 bases. CDR3 size: 17 residues. Germline CDR1 reads LGHNA; CDR2 reads YNFKEQ. The junction had 12 bases not matched to a gene; V was cut back by 1 base and J by 5 bases. DNA for the CDR3: TGTGCCAGCAGCCAAGTGCTTGGACTAGCTTGGGGGGAGACCCAGTACTTC. Translated: CASSQVLGLAWGETQYF.

The chain uses TRBV10-1 and TRBJ2-3; 10 bases match TRBD2. Germline V gives CDR1 WNHNN, CDR2 SYGVQD (reference sequence). The CDR3 sequence is 16 residues long. With V trimmed by 6 bases and J by 0 bases, 6 bases remained unmatched. The CDR3 region is CASSESLAGSTDTQYF. CDR3 nucleotide sequence: TGCGCCAGCAGCGAATCACTAGCGGGAAGCACAGATACGCAGTATTTT.

The chain is built from TRBV20-1 and TRBJ1-4; D is ambiguous. With 6 bases removed from V and 1 base from J, the gap between germline ends came to 6 bases. The length of the CDR3 is 12 residues. Germline V CDR1 and CDR2: DFQATT, SNEGSKA (reference sequence). CDR3: CSARGTNEKLFF. The CDR3 nucleotides read TGCAGTGCGCGGGGAACTAATGAAAAACTGTTTTTT.

J is TRBJ1-1 and V is TRBV2, with a possible D match to TRBD1 (5 bases). The V gene lost 6 bases and the J gene lost 4 bases, with 12 bases spanning the gap. The CDR3 runs to 13 residues. Germline CDR1 is SNHLY and CDR2 is FYNNEI. DNA of the CDR3: TGTGCCAGCAGGTGGGGGGGGACCACTGAAGCTTTCTTT. This codes for CASRWGGTTEAFF.

The chain uses TRBV7-2 and TRBJ2-3, with unresolved D. The CDR3 runs 12 residues. Germline V gives CDR1 SGHTA, CDR2 FQGNSA. V lost 5 bases and J lost 2, with 5 bases in between. CDR3 sequence reads: CASSLDTDTQYF. The CDR3 region has the DNA TGTGCCAGCAGCCTAGACACAGATACGCAGTATTTT.

On this clonotype: At one boundary the junction diverges from the germline segment, which might be a read error. The gene calls are TRBV30 and TRBJ1-1; tentative D call: TRBD1 (5 bases). In germline, CDR1 is GTSNPN, CDR2 SVGIG (reference sequence). The CDR3 has 14 amino acids. The CDR3 sequence: CTWKPNPGTVSAFF. CDR3 DNA: TGTACCTGGAAACCAAACCCCGGGACCGTCTCAGCTTTCTTT. Drawing the rest from reference TRBV30 and TRBJ1-1, the complete variable domain is SQTIHQWPATLVQPVGSPLSLECTVEGTSNPNLYWYRQAAGRGLQLLFYSVGIGQISSEVPQNLSASRPQDRQFILSSKKLLLSDSGFYLCTWKPNPGTVSAFFGQGTRLTVV.